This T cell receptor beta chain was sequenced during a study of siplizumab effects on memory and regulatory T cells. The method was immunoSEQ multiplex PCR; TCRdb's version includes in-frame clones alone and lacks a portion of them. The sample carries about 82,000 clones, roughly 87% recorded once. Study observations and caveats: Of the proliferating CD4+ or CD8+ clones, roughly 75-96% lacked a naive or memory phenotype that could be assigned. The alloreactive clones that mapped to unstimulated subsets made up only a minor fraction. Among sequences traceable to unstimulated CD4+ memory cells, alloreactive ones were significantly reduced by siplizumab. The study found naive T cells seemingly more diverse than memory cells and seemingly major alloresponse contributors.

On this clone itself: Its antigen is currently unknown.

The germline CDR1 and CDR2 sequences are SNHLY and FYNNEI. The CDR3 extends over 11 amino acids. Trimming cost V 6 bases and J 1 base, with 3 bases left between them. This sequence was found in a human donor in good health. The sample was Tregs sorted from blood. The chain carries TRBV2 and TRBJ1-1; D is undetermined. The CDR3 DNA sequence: TGTGCCAGCAGGGAGAACACTGAAGCTTTCTTT. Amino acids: CASRENTEAFF.